These T cell receptor beta chains were read from a single sample in a study of human T cells and chemical hapten exposure. MiXCR was run by TCRdb on the RACE reads, yielding one entry per CDR3 protein. The table shows about 79,000 distinct CDR3 sequences, with approximately 8.6% occurring only once. Material for sequencing was whole blood. These receptors were obtained from a male donor in good health. Some clones in this sample may be carry-over from other donors' samples. CDR3s include the opening cysteine and the closing phenylalanine or tryptophan. D genes are given only for firm matches. Clone size is given for some rows only: seen once, a few or many times, or a class if the clone is expanded.

TRBV29-1,TRBJ1-1,NA,NA,TGCAGCGTTAGGGGACGGTTAAATCTGGGAGCTGAAGCTTTCTTT,CSVRGRLNLGAEAFF
TRBV21-1,TRBJ1-1,NA,NA,TGTGCCAGCAGCGCGGACACCCCGAGTATCACTGAAGCTTTCTTT,CASSADTPSITEAFF
TRBV20-1,TRBJ2-3,NA,NA,TGCAGTGCTACTCGGACAGCGATTAGCACAGATACGCAGTATTTT,CSATRTAISTDTQYF
TRBV24-1,TRBJ1-4,NA,few,TGTGCCACCACCCTTGACAGCCCCATCGAAAAACTGTTTTTT,CATTLDSPIEKLFF
TRBV27,TRBJ1-5,TRBD1,few,TGTGCCAGCGGAAACGCAATCGGGACAGGGAGCAATCAGCCCCAGCATTTT,CASGNAIGTGSNQPQHF
TRBV19,TRBJ1-1,TRBD1,few,TGTGCCAGTAGCCTCCGAGGGACAGGGCACACTGAAGCTTTCTTT,CASSLRGTGHTEAFF
TRBV7-2,TRBJ2-7,TRBD2,NA,TGTGCCAGCAGCTCCCCCCTAGTAGCGGGGGAAGTGGCCGAGCAGTACTTC,CASSSPLVAGEVAEQYF
TRBV7-2,TRBJ2-7,NA,few,TGTGCCAGCAGCCCCGGACGGACGAACTACGAGCAGTACTTC,CASSPGRTNYEQYF
TRBV28,TRBJ2-2,TRBD1,few,TGTGCCAGCAGCCTAGGGGACAGGGTCGACACCGGGGAGCTGTTTTTT,CASSLGDRVDTGELFF
TRBV12-3/TRBV12-4,TRBJ2-5,TRBD1,few,TGTGCCAGCAGCTCCGACAGGGGAGCAGAGACCCAGTACTTC,CASSSDRGAETQYF
TRBV7-9,TRBJ2-7,NA,few,TGTGCCAGCAGCTTAAAGGAATCCTCCTACGAGCAGTACTTC,CASSLKESSYEQYF